This TCR beta chain was observed in a study of CD8+ T cells in alopecia areata. Study background: The drug, tofacitinib, lasted 6 to 18 months, followed by 6 months off drug. The study's findings and limits: Compared with normal scalp, lesional scalp had higher clonality and more expanded CD8+ clones. Expanded CD8+ clones among the top 100, as well as scalp clonality, were significantly decreased by tofacitinib.

A word on this clone: No antigen is known for it.

Germline V lookup: CDR1 LNHDA, CDR2 SQIVND (reference sequence). Trimming stripped 3 bases from V and 6 bases from J, with 9 bases between. The CDR3 covers 13 residues. Treatment specified: oral pan-JAK inhibitor, 5-10 mg twice daily. Isolated RNA was reverse transcribed into cDNA used as the sequencing template. TCRdb's table, derived via immunoSEQ multiplex PCR, lists solely in-frame clones and lacks some. Of roughly 100,000 clones listed, around 86% are singletons. This sequence joins TRBV19 and TRBJ2-1; D is perhaps TRBD2 (5 bases). This TCR was recovered from a human donor with alopecia areata. The sample here was CD8+ T cells sorted from blood, taken at approximately week 30, from a patient treated with tofacitinib. CDR3 sequence: CASSIGGLNEQFF. The CDR3 nucleotides are TGTGCCAGTAGTATTGGAGGTCTCAATGAGCAGTTCTTC.